The clone carrying this T cell receptor beta chain was picked up a small number of times. Antigen unknown. Germline V gives CDR1 MDHEN, CDR2 SYDVKM. CDR3 length equals 16 residues. Trimming stripped 2 bases from V and 4 bases from J, with 17 bases between. From the RT-PCR reads, TCRdb called clonotypes with MiXCR, one entry per CDR3 protein. This repertoire shows 600,000 to 700,000 distinct CDR3 sequences, 14% found once; its top ten account for 7.6%. This sample is drawn from a study of response to subunit inactivated influenza vaccine. Study-wide points: Few new T cells, the authors suggested, are recruited by each seasonal influenza vaccination.

The sample was PBMCs from blood, taken less than 15 days before vaccination. The chain recombines TRBV28 with TRBJ1-2; D is unclear. The clonotype was recovered from a man over 45 who received an inactivated influenza vaccine. The CDR3 here is CASSLPAWRRGYGYTF. Written as DNA, the CDR3 is TGTGCCAGCAGTTTACCCGCGTGGCGGCGGGGCTATGGCTACACCTTC.